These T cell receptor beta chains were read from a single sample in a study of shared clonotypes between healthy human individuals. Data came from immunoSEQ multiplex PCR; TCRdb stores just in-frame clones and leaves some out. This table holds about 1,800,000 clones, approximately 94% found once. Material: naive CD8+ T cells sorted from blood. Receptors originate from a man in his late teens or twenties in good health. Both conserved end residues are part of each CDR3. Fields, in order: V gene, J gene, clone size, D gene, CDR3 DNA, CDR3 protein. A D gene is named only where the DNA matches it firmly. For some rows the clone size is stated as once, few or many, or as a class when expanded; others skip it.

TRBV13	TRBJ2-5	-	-	TGTGCCAGCAGCCTAGAGGACCAATCGGAGACCCAGTACTTC	CASSLEDQSETQYF
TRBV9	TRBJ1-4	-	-	TGTGCCAGCAGCGTAGGAATCGCAACTAATGAAAAACTGTTTTTT	CASSVGIATNEKLFF
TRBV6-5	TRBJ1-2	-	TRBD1	TGTGCCAGCAGAATAGACAGGGGATCTGGCTACACCTTC	CASRIDRGSGYTF
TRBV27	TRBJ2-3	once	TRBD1	TGTGCCAGCAGACAGGGGGGACTCTTTGATACGCAGTATTTT	CASRQGGLFDTQYF
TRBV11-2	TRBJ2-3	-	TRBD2	TGTGCCAGCAGCCCCAGGGCTAGCGGGAGTATTACAGATACGCAGTATTTT	CASSPRASGSITDTQYF
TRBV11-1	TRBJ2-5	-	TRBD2	TGTGCCAGCAGCTTCGGCGGGGGGGCCAGAGAGACCCAGTACTTC	CASSFGGGARETQYF
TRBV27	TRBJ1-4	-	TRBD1	TGTGCCAGCAGTTCGACAGGGGCCGAGGGTGAAAAACTGTTTTTT	CASSSTGAEGEKLFF
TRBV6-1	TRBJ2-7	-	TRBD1	TGTGCCAGCAGTGAATTGGGGACAGGTCGTTCCCTCTCCTACGAGCAGTACTTC	CASSELGTGRSLSYEQYF
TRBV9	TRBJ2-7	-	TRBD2	TGTGCCAGCAGCGCTAGCGGGAACTCAGGGGAGCAGTACTTC	CASSASGNSGEQYF
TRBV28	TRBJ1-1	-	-	TGTGCCAGCAGTCGACCCCCCGGGGGGCCGAACACTGAAGCTTTCTTT	CASSRPPGGPNTEAFF
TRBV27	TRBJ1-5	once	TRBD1	TGTGCCAGCAGTTTGGGACAGGGAAGTCAGCCCCAGCATTTT	CASSLGQGSQPQHF
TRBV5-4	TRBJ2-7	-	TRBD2	TGTGCCAGCAGTGGGACTAGCGGACCCTACGAGCAGTACTTC	CASSGTSGPYEQYF
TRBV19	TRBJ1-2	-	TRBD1	TGTGCCAGTAGGGATTGGAGGGGGCAATCCCATGGCTACACCTTC	CASRDWRGQSHGYTF
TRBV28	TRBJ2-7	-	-	TGTGCCAGCAGTTTCCGCGGTAACTACGAGCAGTACTTC	CASSFRGNYEQYF
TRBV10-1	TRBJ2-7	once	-	TGCGCCAGCAGTGAGTCGAAGGGCTACGAGCAGTACTTC	CASSESKGYEQYF
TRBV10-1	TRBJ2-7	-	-	TGCGCCAGCAGTGAGTCGTGGGACTACGAGCAGTACTTC	CASSESWDYEQYF